The 22 T cell receptor beta chains presented below share a single source sample, sequenced in a study of T cells after yellow fever vaccination. TCRdb re-derived calls from the 5' RACE reads in MiXCR, one entry per CDR3 protein. The table shows about 330,000 distinct CDR3 sequences, with about 4% occurring only once. The sequencing used PBMCs, collected 5 days after the yellow fever booster vaccination. The receptor source for this set is a man aged 18 to 30 who received the YFV17D yellow fever vaccine.

V gene TRBV4-1 combines with J gene TRBJ2-3; D unclear. CDR1 is MGHRA and CDR2 is YSYEKL in the germline V gene. The V end lost 1 base, the J end lost 5 bases, and 10 bases lay between the germline ends. This CDR3 contains 14 residues. This CDR3 is CASSQVPLKDTQYF. CDR3 nucleotide sequence: TGCGCCAGCAGCCAAGTTCCCCTGAAAGATACGCAGTATTTT.

This clonotype was counted only a few times. The chain links TRBV28 to TRBJ1-2; 7 bases match TRBD1. The CDR3 spans 15 residues. V lost 6 bases, J lost 3 bases, and 10 bases stayed unmatched. The germline V gene encodes CDR1 MDHEN and CDR2 SYDVKM. This CDR3 is CASSPAGTADYGYTF. The CDR3 DNA reads as TGTGCCAGCAGCCCCGCCGGGACAGCTGACTATGGCTACACCTTC.

This clonotype was found a few times. The chain recombines TRBV4-1 with TRBJ2-3; perhaps TRBD2 as D (5 bases). The CDR3 is 16 residues long. Trimming shortened V by 6 bases and J by 1 base, and 17 bases separated the two germline ends. Looked up from germline, CDR1 is MGHRA and CDR2 is YSYEKL. DNA for the CDR3: TGCGCCAGCAGTCAAAGGATAAGTAGCGGCACAGATACGCAGTATTTT. Encoded protein: CASSQRISSGTDTQYF.

The chain uses TRBV7-9 and TRBJ1-2, with D hard to call. Trimming stripped 7 bases from V and 4 bases from J, with 7 bases between. The CDR3 has 11 residues. Germline CDR1 reads SEHNR; CDR2 reads FQNEAQ (reference sequence). For the CDR3, the DNA is TGTGCCAGCAAGTACGGCTATGGCTACACCTTC. Protein sequence: CASKYGYGYTF.

This clonotype was seen a handful of times. The rearrangement links TRBV7-2 to TRBJ2-7; TRBD2 matches at 10 bases. The V segment lost 3 bases and the J segment 0 bases; nucleotides outside the gene matches: 2. The CDR3 is 15 residues long. Germline V gives CDR1 SGHTA, CDR2 FQGNSA. The CDR3 DNA sequence: TGTGCCAGCAGCTTCCTAGCGGGGGTCTCCTACGAGCAGTACTTC. Translation gives CASSFLAGVSYEQYF.

The CDR3 is CAWSGTKSIVGEAFF. DNA for the CDR3: TGTGCCTGGAGTGGGACTAAAAGCATAGTTGGTGAAGCTTTCTTT. The rearrangement joins TRBV30 to TRBJ1-1; no clear D gene. CDR1 GTSNPN and CDR2 SVGIG come from the germline V gene (reference sequence). V dropped 1 base and J dropped 7 bases, with 19 bases sitting between them. The length of the CDR3 is 15 residues.

There are many counts of this clonotype. The J gene is TRBJ2-2, the V gene TRBV9, with D maybe TRBD1 (6 bases). V was clipped by 4 bases and J by 5 bases, with 18 bases between them. Per germline, CDR1 SGDLS and CDR2 YYNGEE. There are 16 residues in the CDR3. The CDR3 bases are TGTGCCAGCAGCCCAAAACCGGGACACTTTACCGGGGAGCTGTTTTTT. Encoded protein: CASSPKPGHFTGELFF.

The chain uses TRBV18 and TRBJ2-7; D call uncertain. Germline CDR1 and CDR2: KGHSH and LQKENI. Trimming took off 3 bases at V and 4 bases at J, with 19 bases between the two ends. CDR3 size: 16 residues. The CDR3 sequence is CASSPRVSSFLYEQYV. In DNA form, the CDR3 reads TGTGCCAGCTCACCCAGAGTGTCTTCGTTCCTTTACGAGCAGTACGTC.

This chain connects TRBV18 to TRBJ2-5, with D tentatively TRBD1 or TRBD2 (5 bases each). Trimming pared 6 bases from V and 7 bases from J, leaving 12 bases between. The CDR3 is made up of 12 amino acids. From germline, CDR1 is KGHSH and CDR2 LQKENI. The chain's CDR3 is CASSQGEGTQYF. The DNA for the CDR3 is TGTGCCAGCTCCCAGGGCGAGGGGACCCAGTACTTC.

The chain recombines TRBV5-6 with TRBJ2-1; D is possibly TRBD1 (6 bases). Germline lookup yields CDR1 SGHDT and CDR2 YYEEEE. V was clipped by 4 bases and J by 4 bases, with 12 bases between them. CDR3 length equals 14 residues. The CDR3 protein is CASSGTTGYNEQFF. CDR3 in DNA: TGTGCCAGCAGCGGAACAACAGGGTACAATGAGCAGTTCTTC. The whole variable domain, filled in from reference TRBV5-6 and TRBJ2-1, reads DAGVTQSPTHLIKTRGQQVTLRCSPKSGHDTVSWYQQALGQGPQFIFQYYEEEERQRGNFPDRFSGHQFPNYSSELNVNALLLGDSALYLCASSGTTGYNEQFFGPGTRLTVL.

The V and J genes are TRBV10-3 and TRBJ1-2; 7 positions agree with TRBD1. V lost 0 bases and J lost 8; bases outside the gene matches: 12. This CDR3 region has 16 residues. Germline lookup yields CDR1 ENHRY and CDR2 SYGVKD. The CDR3 is CAISESPISTGSGYTF. DNA of the CDR3: TGTGCCATCAGTGAGTCCCCAATATCGACAGGGTCCGGCTACACCTTC.

This clonotype was seen more than once but under ten times. The gene calls are TRBV5-1 and TRBJ2-2; tentatively, D is TRBD1 or TRBD2 (5 bases each). Germline V lookup: CDR1 SGHRS, CDR2 YFSETQ. V lost 0 bases and J lost 6, with 12 bases in between. CDR3 length: 15 residues. The CDR3 DNA reads TGCGCCAGCAGCTTGGCGGGACCCAAATCCGGGGAGCTGTTTTTT. This translates into CASSLAGPKSGELFF.

V is TRBV5-6 and J is TRBJ2-5, with 7 bases fitting TRBD1. CDR1 and CDR2 from the germline V gene are SGHDT and YYEEEE. The CDR3 spans 14 residues. V lost 4 bases, J lost 4 bases, and 7 bases stayed unmatched. The CDR3 here is CASSRQGVGETQYF. The CDR3 region has the DNA TGTGCCAGCAGCCGACAGGGCGTGGGAGAGACCCAGTACTTC. The variable domain in full, completed from reference TRBV5-6 and TRBJ2-5, reads DAGVTQSPTHLIKTRGQQVTLRCSPKSGHDTVSWYQQALGQGPQFIFQYYEEEERQRGNFPDRFSGHQFPNYSSELNVNALLLGDSALYLCASSRQGVGETQYFGPGTRLLVL.

This clonotype was seen more than once but under ten times. V gene TRBV18 combines with J gene TRBJ2-7; 9 nucleotides align to TRBD1. This CDR3 contains 14 residues. V was pared by 3 bases and J by 6 bases, with 6 bases of the junction left unmatched. CDR1 KGHSH and CDR2 LQKENI come from the germline V gene. The CDR3 reads CASSPAGQGVEQYV. In DNA, the CDR3 is TGTGCCAGCTCACCTGCGGGACAGGGAGTCGAGCAGTACGTC.

This clonotype was recorded a few times. This chain connects TRBV10-2 to TRBJ2-3; 9 bases map to TRBD1. V gave up 9 bases and J gave up 6 bases; unmatched junction bases: 13. The germline gives CDR1 WSHSY, CDR2 SAAADI. The length of the CDR3 is 15 residues. CDR3 coding DNA: TGCGCCAGTCAGAACAGGGGGCTGAGGTCGGATACGCAGTATTTT. Protein sequence: CASQNRGLRSDTQYF.

This clonotype was recorded a few times. This chain links TRBV2 with TRBJ2-4, with D perhaps TRBD2 (5 bases). CDR1 is SNHLY and CDR2 is FYNNEI in the germline V gene. CDR3 length: 16 amino acids. V was trimmed by 1 base and J by 0 bases, leaving 10 bases between them. CDR3 amino acids: CASSEDYGLAKNIQYF. Written as DNA, the CDR3 is TGTGCCAGCAGTGAAGATTACGGACTAGCCAAAAACATTCAGTACTTC.

This clonotype was counted at least ten times. The V gene is TRBV2, the J gene TRBJ2-2, with 14 nucleotides matching TRBD2. Trimming took 6 bases from V and 5 from J; bases not matched to a gene: 5. Germline V CDR1 and CDR2: SNHLY, FYNNEI. This CDR3 comprises 16 residues. CDR3 amino acids: CASRVGLAGGTGELFF. Here the CDR3 DNA reads TGTGCCAGCAGGGTTGGACTAGCGGGGGGTACCGGGGAGCTGTTTTTT. The variable domain in full, with the rest retrieved from reference TRBV2 and TRBJ2-2, is EPEVTQTPSHQVTQMGQEVILRCVPISNHLYFYWYRQILGQKVEFLVSFYNNEISEKSEIFDDQFSVERPDGSNFTLKIRSTKLEDSAMYFCASRVGLAGGTGELFFGEGSRLTVL.

This clonotype was counted many times. The chain is built from TRBV27 and TRBJ1-2, with 7 bases lining up with TRBD1. This CDR3 is built from 15 residues. The J segment lost 7 bases and the V segment lost 6 bases, leaving 14 bases of the junction unmatched. Per the germline V gene, CDR1 is MNHEY and CDR2 is SMNVEV (reference sequence). CDR3: CASSPTGPRWSGYTF. CDR3 bases: TGTGCCAGCAGCCCGACAGGGCCTAGATGGAGTGGCTACACCTTC.

This clonotype was observed many times. The V call is TRBV7-6, the J call TRBJ2-7; D remains unclear. The ends were cut back, 1 base at V and 2 bases at J, with 3 bases in the middle. CDR1 is SGHVS and CDR2 is FNYEAQ in the germline V gene. This CDR3 spans 12 amino acids. The CDR3 bases are TGTGCCAGCAGCTTAGAAGCCTACGAGCAGTACTTC. Translated: CASSLEAYEQYF.

The chain has TRBV9 and TRBJ2-2, with D unclear. Germline CDR1 is SGDLS and CDR2 is YYNGEE. This CDR3 is built from 16 residues. V was shortened by 0 bases and J by 4 bases, with 13 bases between the two germline ends. Here the CDR3 DNA reads TGTGCCAGCAGCGTAGAAGGGTCCGCCCGCACCGGGGAGCTGTTTTTT. It is translated as CASSVEGSARTGELFF.

This clonotype was counted ten times or more. This chain joins TRBV12-3 or TRBV12-4 and TRBJ1-5; TRBD1 agrees at 11 bases. The CDR3 runs to 15 residues. V gave up 6 bases and J gave up 5 bases; unmatched junction bases: 6. The DNA for the CDR3 is TGTGCCAGCAGCAGAGGGACAGGGGGATATCAGCCCCAGCATTTT. Encoded protein: CASSRGTGGYQPQHF.

This clonotype turned up a few times. The V and J genes are TRBV5-6 and TRBJ1-5; D call uncertain. V lost 3 bases, J lost 7 bases, and 11 bases lay in between. CDR3 length: 13 amino acids. Germline V gene data show CDR1 as SGHDT and CDR2 as YYEEEE. The CDR3 DNA is TGTGCCAGCAGCTCCACGCTGGGCCAGCCCCAGCATTTT. Its translation: CASSSTLGQPQHF.